This T cell receptor (beta chain) was identified in a study of T cell responses to AZD1222 COVID-19 vaccine (dated by TCRdb to the early 2020s). Regarding the study in general: AZD1222 recipients with second doses at about 4 weeks or about 12 weeks were pooled, because spike-specific TCR depth and breadth did not differ between schedules. TCR sequencing covered 233 trial participants: roughly 200 given two doses of AZD1222 and 26 given two doses of MenACWY control vaccine. Trial participants were enrolled into age subgroups of 18-55, 56-69 and 70-plus years, which contained about 150, 28 and 57 TCR-sequenced participants, respectively.

The CDR3 regions of human TCRbeta chains were analyzed by immunosequencing. For the original study's pipeline: Repertoire TCRs were matched against a reference library of SARS-CoV-2-specific TCRs generated with the MIRA antigen-specificity platform. Breadth meant the fraction of unique TCRs that were SARS-CoV-2-associated, whereas depth meant the fraction of total T cells that were SARS-CoV-2-associated. Using the MIRA data, each spike-specific TCR was assigned both to the spike region to which the TCR was reactive and to a CD4 or CD8 class. Log10-transformed breadth and depth values were compared by one-way ANOVA with Sidak's multiple comparisons tests. Drawn from immuneACCESS, this table holds only the in-frame rearrangements with V and J called that TCRdb kept. Clones are partly lost; checked studies trace under half to an unresolved V gene and leave the rest unexplained. That table supplies the V and J calls and clone size; D and trimming were determined from the DNA. The sample table shows 120,000 or so clones, and 85% to 95% are seen once. Clones ranked in the top ten supply roughly 7.8% of the sample.

CDR1 and CDR2, per the germline V gene, are KGHDR and SFDVKD. The trim is 5 bases for V and 0 bases for J, with a gap of 19 bases between the germline ends. The CDR3 covers 19 residues, taking in both the cysteine and the phenylalanine. The DNA shown is the 57-base CDR3, in frame from base 1. According to the study, the label for this sample's time point signals: baseline before first vaccination. Samples from vaccinated people were obtained from the UK trials COV001 and COV002, which included a single-blind randomized controlled phase 2/3 trial of AZD1222 (ChAdOx1 nCoV-19) in healthy adults. For TCRbeta chain sequencing, PBMC samples were collected from trial participants at day 0 and at day 28 after the second dose. General findings and caveats noted by the study authors: The 56-69-year group was small, and its depth increase did not reach significance, likely because of low power. Because no samples from the day 14 peak response were available, repertoires could be characterized only after the peak T cell response. Nearly half of unique spike-specific TCRs reportedly recognized epitopes outside regions mutated in the B.1.351 and B.1.1.7 variants. Conclusions about previously exposed vaccinees are limited because only six or seven AZD1222 recipients were SARS-CoV-2 seropositive at baseline. CD4 TCRs associated with the vaccine covered the entire spike protein, and the dominant responses were in regions 160-218 and 743-854. Participants were mostly white British and included more females than males, and it was suggested by the authors that clonal diversity may have been underestimated. After two AZD1222 doses, both the breadth and the depth of spike-specific TCRs were significantly higher than at day 0 and than in MenACWY recipients.

In regard to this clone: The specificity of this receptor is unknown. Base qualities are not at hand, and no much larger clone is one base apart.

Sequencing used peripheral blood, obtained on day 0 of AZD1222 vaccination. The chain joins TRBV24-1 to TRBJ2-6; the D gene is possibly TRBD1 or TRBD2, each agreeing over 7 bases. The clonotype comes from an adult in good health. The DNA reads as follows: TGTGCCACCAGTGTTACCGGGGGGACAGTAGGCTCTGGGGCCAACGTCCTGACTTTC. Its amino acids are CATSVTGGTVGSGANVLTF.